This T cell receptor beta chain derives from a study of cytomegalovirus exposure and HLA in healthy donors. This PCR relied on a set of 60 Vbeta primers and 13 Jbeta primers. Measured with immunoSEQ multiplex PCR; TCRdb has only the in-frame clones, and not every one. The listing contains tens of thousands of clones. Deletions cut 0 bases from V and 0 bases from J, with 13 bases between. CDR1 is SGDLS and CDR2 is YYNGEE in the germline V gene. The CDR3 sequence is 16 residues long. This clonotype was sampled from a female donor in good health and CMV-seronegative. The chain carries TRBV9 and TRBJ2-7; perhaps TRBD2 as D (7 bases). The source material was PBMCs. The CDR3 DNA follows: TGTGCCAGCAGCGTAGATGCAGGGGAGGGCTCCTACGAGCAGTACTTC. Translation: CASSVDAGEGSYEQYF.